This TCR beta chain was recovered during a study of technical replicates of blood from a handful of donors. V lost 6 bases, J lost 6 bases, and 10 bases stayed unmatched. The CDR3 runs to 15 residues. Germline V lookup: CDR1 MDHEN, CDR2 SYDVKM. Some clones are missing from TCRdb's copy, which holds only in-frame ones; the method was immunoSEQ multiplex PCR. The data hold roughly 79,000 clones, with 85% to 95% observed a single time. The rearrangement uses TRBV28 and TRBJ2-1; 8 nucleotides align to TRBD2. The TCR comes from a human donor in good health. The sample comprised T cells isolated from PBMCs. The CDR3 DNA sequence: TGTGCCAGCAGCCTCAGGGCGGGGACTAGCAATGAGCAGTTCTTC. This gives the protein CASSLRAGTSNEQFF.